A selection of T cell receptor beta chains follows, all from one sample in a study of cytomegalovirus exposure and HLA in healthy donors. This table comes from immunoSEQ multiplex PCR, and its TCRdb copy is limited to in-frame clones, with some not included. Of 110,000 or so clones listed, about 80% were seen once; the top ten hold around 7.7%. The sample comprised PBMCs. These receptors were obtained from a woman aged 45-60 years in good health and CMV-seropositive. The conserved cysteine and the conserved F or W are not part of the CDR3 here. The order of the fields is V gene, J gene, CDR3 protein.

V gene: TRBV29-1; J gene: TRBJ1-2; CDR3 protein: SVKDSLGNYGYT
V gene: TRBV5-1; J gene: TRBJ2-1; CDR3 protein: ASSFSSNQAGEQF
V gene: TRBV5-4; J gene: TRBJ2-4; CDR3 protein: ASSPAGGRGKNIQY
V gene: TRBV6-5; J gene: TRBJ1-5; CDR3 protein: ASRRGTVNQPQH
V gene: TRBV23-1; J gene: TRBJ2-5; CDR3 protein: ASFHGPGGQETQY
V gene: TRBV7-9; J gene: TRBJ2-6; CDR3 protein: ASSPRDRGYSGANVLT
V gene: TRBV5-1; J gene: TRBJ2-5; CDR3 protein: ASSQREKETQY
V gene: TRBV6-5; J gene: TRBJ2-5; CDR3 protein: ASSYSVSGQETQY
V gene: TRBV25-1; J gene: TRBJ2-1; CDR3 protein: ASSERGEQF
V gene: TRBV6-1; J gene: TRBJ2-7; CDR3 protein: ASSYSRSYEQY
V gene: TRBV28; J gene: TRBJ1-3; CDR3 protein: ASSSGIRLFSTIY
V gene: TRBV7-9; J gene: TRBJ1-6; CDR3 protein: ASSFGQGPLH
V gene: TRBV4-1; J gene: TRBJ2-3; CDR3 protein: ASSLRGGWTDTQY
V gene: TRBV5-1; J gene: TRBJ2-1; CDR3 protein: ASSNDRVDEQF
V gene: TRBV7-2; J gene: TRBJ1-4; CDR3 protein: ASSFSSEKLF
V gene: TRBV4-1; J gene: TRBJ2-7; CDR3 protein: ASSQTGFYEQY
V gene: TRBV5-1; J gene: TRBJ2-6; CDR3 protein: ASSLDGQMTSGANGLT
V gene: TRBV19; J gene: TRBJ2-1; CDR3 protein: ASRNTGLADNEQF
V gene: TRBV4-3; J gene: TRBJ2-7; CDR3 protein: ASSPGLAAHEQY
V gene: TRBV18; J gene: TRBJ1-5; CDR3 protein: ASSREVSGPQH
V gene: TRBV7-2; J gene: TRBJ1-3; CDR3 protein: ASSIDSSGNTIY
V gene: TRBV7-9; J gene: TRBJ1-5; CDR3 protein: ASSFQGSNQPQH
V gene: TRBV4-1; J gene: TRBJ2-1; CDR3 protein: ASSLGLAGGRTYNEQF
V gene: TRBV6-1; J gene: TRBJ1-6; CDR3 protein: ASSEGAQGASGSPLH
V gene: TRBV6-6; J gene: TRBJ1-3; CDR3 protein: ASSYSRQGNTIY
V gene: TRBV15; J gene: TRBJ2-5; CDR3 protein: ATSSGGEETQY
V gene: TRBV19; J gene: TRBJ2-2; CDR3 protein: ASSPRRANTGELF
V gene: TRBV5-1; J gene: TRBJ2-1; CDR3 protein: ASSTGTGPYNEQF
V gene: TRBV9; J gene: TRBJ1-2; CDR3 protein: ASSVESGVGANYGYT
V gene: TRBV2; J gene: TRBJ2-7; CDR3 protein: ATRGSGTYEQY
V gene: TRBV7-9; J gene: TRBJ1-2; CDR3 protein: ASSPDTLLSGYT
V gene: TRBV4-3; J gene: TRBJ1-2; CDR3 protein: ASSQSDSDYGYT
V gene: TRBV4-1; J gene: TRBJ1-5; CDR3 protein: ASSQDRAPGGQPQH